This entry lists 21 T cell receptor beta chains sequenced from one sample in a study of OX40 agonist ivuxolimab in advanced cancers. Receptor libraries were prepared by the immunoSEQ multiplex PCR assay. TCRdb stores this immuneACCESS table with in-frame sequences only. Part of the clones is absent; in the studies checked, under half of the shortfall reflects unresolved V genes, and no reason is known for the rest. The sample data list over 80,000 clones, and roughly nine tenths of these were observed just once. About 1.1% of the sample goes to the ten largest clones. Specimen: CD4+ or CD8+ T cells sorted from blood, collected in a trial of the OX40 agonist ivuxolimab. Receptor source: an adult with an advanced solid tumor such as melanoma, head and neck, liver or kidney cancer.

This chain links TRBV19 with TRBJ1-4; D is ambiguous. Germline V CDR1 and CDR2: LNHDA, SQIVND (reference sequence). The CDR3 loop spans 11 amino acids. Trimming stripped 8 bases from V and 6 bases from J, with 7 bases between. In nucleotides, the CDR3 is TGTGCCAGTCGGCGCGATGAAAAACTGTTTTTT. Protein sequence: CASRRDEKLFF. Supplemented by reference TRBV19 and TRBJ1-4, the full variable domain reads DGGITQSPKYLFRKEGQNVTLSCEQNLNHDAMYWYRQDPGQGLRLIYYSQIVNDFQKGDIAEGYSVSREKKESFPLTVTSAQKNPTAFYLCASRRDEKLFFGSGTQLSVL.

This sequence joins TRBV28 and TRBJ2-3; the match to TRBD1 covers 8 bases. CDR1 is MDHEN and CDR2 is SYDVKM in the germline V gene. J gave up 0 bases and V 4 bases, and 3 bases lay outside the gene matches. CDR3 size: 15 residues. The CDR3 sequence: CASSWTGSSTDTQYF. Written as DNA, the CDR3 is TGTGCCAGCAGTTGGACAGGGTCTAGCACAGATACGCAGTATTTT.

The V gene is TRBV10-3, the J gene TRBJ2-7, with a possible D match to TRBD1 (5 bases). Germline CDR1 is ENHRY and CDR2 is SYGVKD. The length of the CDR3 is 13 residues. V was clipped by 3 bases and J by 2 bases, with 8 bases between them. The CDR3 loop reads CAISDRQPYEQYF. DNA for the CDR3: TGTGCCATCAGTGATCGACAGCCCTACGAGCAGTACTTC.

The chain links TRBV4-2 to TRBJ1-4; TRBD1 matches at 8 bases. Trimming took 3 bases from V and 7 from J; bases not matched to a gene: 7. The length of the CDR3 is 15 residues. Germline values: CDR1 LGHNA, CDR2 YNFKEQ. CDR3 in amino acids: CASSQDREPGEKLFF. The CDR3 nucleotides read TGTGCCAGCAGCCAGGACAGGGAGCCGGGTGAAAAACTGTTTTTT.

The CDR3 sequence: CASSLGLAGGETQYF. The DNA of the CDR3 is TGTGCCAGCAGCCTTGGCTTAGCGGGGGGAGAGACCCAGTACTTC. This sequence joins TRBV7-2 and TRBJ2-5; 10 bases match TRBD2. CDR1 SGHTA and CDR2 FQGNSA come from the germline V gene. V trimming: 5 bases; J trimming: 4 bases; junction bases outside the gene matches: 7. This CDR3 has 15 residues.

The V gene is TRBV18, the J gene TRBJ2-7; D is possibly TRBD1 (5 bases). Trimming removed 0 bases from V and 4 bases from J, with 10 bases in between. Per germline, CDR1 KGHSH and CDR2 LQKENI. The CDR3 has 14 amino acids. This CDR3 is CASSPPARQYEQYF. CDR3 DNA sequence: TGTGCCAGCTCACCACCGGCAAGACAGTACGAGCAGTACTTC.

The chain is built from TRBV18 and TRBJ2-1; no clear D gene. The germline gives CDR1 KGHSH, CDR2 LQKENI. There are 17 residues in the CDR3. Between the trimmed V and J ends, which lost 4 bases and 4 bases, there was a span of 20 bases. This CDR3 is CASSLYQSGGVYNEQFF. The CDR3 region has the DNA TGTGCCAGCTCACTCTACCAATCGGGCGGAGTTTACAATGAGCAGTTCTTC.

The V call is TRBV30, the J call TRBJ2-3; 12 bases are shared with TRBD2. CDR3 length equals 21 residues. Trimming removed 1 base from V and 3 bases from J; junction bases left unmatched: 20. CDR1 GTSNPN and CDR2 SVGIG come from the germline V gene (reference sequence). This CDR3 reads CAWSAKTPPSGRDKATDTQYF. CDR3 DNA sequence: TGTGCCTGGAGTGCAAAAACCCCCCCTAGCGGGAGGGATAAGGCGACAGATACGCAGTATTTT.

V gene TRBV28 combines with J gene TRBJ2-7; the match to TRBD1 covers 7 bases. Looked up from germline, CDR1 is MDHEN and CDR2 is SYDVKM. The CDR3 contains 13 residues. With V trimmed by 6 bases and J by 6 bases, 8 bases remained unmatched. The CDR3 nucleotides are TGTGCCAGCAGAACGACAGGGATTGGCGAGCAGTACTTC. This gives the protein CASRTTGIGEQYF.

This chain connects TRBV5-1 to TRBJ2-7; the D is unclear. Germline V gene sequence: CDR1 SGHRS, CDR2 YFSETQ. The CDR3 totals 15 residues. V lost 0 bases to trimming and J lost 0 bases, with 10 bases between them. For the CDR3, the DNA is TGCGCCAGCAGCTTGGGAGACACCGACTCCTACGAGCAGTACTTC. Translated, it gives CASSLGDTDSYEQYF.

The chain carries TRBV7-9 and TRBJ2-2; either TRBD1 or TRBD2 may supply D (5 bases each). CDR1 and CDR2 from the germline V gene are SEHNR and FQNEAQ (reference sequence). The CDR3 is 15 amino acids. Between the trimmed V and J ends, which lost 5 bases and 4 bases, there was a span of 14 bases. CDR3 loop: CASSITGTTTGELFF. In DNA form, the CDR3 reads TGTGCCAGCAGCATAACCGGGACGACCACCGGGGAGCTGTTTTTT.

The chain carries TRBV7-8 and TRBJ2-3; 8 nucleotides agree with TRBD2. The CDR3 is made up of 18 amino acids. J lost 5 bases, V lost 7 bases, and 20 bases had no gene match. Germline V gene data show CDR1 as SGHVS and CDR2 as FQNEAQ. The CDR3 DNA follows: TGTGCCAGCACCCGGGGGGGCTCCGGGAGTGGAAGGGGAGATACGCAGTATTTT. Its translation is CASTRGGSGSGRGDTQYF.

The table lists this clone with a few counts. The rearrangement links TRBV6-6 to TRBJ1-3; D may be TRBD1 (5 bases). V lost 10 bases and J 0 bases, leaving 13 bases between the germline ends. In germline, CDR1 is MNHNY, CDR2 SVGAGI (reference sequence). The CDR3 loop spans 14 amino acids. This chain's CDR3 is CATIDRISGNTIYF. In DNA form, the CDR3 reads TGTGCCACCATCGACAGAATCTCTGGAAACACCATATATTTT.

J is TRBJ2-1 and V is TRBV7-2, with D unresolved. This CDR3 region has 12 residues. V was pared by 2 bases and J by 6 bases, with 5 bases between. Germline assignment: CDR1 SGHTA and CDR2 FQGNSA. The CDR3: CASSLMSNEQFF. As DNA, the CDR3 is TGTGCCAGCAGCTTAATGAGCAATGAGCAGTTCTTC.

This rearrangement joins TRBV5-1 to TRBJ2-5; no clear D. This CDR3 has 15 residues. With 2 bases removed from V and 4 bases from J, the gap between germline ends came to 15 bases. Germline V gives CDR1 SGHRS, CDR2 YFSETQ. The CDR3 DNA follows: TGCGCCAGCAGCTTTTCGTTCACGGGCGGAGAGACCCAGTACTTC. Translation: CASSFSFTGGETQYF.

CDR3 sequence: CASSRTPNTEAFF. CDR3 nucleotides: TGTGCCAGCAGCAGGACGCCGAACACTGAAGCTTTCTTT. The chain is built from TRBV5-4 and TRBJ1-1; no reliable D call. The V gene lost 4 bases and the J gene lost 1 base, with 8 bases spanning the gap. The CDR3 consists of 13 residues. Germline V gene data show CDR1 as SGHNT and CDR2 as YYREEE (reference sequence).

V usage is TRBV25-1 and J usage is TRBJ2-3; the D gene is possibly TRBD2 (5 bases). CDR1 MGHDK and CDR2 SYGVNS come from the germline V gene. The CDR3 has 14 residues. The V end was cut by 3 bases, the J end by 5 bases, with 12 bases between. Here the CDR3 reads CASSDGVVIDTQYF. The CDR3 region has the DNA TGTGCCAGCAGTGACGGGGTGGTTATAGATACGCAGTATTTT. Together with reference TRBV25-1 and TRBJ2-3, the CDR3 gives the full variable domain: EADIYQTPRYLVIGTGKKITLECSQTMGHDKMYWYQQDPGMELHLIHYSYGVNSTEKGDLSSESTVSRIRTEHFPLTLESARPSHTSQYLCASSDGVVIDTQYFGPGTRLTVL.

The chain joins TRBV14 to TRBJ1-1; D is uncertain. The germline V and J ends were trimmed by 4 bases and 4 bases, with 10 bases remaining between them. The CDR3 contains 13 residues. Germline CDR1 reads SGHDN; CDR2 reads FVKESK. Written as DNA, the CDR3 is TGTGCCAGCAGCCTCTCAAGGGCCACTGAAGCTTTCTTT. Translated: CASSLSRATEAFF.

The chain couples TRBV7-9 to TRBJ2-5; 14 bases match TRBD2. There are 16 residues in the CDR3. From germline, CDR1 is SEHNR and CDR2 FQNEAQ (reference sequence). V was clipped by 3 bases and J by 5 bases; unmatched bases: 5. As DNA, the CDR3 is TGTGCCAGCAGCTTGGGACTAGCGGGAGAGCGTGAGACCCAGTACTTC. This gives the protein CASSLGLAGERETQYF.

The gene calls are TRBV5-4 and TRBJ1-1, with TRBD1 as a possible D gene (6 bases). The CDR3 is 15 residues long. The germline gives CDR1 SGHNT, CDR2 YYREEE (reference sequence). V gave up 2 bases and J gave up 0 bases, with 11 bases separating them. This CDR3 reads CASSLSQGMNTEAFF. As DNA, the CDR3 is TGTGCCAGCAGCTTATCACAGGGTATGAACACTGAAGCTTTCTTT.

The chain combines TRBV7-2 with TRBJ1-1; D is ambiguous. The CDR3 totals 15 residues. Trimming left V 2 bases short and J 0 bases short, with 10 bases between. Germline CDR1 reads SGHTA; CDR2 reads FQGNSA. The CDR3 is CASSLSGILNTEAFF. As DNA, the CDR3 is TGTGCCAGCAGCTTATCCGGAATTTTGAACACTGAAGCTTTCTTT.